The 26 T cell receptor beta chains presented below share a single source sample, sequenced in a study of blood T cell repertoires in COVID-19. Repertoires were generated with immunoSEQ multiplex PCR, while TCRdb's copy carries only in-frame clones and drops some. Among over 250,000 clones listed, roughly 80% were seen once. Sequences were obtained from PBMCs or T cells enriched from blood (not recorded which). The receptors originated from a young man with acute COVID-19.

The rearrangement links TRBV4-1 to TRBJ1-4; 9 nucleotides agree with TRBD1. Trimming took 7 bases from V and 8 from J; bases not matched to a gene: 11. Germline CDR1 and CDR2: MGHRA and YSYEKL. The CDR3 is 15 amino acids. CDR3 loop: CASNGPGQGSEKLFF. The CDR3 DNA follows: TGCGCCAGCAACGGACCGGGACAGGGATCGGAAAAACTGTTTTTT.

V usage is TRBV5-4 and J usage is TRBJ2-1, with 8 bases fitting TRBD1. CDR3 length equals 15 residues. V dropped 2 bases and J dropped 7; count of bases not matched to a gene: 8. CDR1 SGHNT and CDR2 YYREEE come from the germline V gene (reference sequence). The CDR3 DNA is TGTGCCAGCAGCTTATCAGGGGGCTCTCGAAATGAGCAGTTCTTC. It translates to CASSLSGGSRNEQFF.

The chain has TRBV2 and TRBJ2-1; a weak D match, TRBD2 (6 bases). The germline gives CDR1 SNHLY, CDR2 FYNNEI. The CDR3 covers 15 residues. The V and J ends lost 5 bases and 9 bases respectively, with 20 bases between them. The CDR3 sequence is CASSRDSLGFSEQFF. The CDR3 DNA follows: TGTGCCAGCAGTCGGGACTCCCTGGGTTTCAGTGAGCAGTTCTTC.

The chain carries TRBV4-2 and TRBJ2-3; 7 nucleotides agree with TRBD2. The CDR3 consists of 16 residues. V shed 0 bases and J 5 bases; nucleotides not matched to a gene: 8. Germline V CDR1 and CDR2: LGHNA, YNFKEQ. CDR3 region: CASSQEWAGVRDTQYF. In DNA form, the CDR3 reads TGTGCCAGCAGCCAAGAATGGGCGGGAGTAAGAGATACGCAGTATTTT.

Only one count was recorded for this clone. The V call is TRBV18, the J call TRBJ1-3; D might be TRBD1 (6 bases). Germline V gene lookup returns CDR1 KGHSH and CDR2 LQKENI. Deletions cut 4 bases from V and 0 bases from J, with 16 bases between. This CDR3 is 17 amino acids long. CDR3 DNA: TGTGCCAGCTCACTGCCGGGTACAGGGAGCTCTGGAAACACCATATATTTT. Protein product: CASSLPGTGSSGNTIYF.

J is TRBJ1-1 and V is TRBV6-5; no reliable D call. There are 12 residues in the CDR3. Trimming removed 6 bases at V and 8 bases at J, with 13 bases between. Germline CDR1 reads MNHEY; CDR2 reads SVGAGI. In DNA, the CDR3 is TGTGCCAGCAGCGGAACCGGGGTGGAAGCTTTCTTT. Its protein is CASSGTGVEAFF.

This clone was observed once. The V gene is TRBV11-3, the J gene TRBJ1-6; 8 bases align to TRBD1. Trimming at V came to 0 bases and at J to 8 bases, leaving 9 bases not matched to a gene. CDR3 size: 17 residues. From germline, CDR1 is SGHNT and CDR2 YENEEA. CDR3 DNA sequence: TGTGCCAGCAGCTTAGATGGGGGGACAGGCCTCGATTCACCCCTCCACTTT. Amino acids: CASSLDGGTGLDSPLHF.

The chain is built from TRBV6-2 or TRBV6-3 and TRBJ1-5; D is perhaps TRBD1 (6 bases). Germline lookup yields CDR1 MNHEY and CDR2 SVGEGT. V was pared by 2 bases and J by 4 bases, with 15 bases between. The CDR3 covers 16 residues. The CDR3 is CASSYLQGRNNQPQHF. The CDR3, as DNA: TGTGCCAGCAGTTACCTACAGGGAAGGAATAATCAGCCCCAGCATTTT.

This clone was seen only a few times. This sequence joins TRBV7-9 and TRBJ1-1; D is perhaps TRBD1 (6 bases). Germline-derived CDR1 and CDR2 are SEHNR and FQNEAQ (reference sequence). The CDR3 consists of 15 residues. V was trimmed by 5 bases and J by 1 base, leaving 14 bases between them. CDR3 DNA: TGTGCCAGCAGCCAAATTGGACAGCAGAACACTGAAGCTTTCTTT. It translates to CASSQIGQQNTEAFF.

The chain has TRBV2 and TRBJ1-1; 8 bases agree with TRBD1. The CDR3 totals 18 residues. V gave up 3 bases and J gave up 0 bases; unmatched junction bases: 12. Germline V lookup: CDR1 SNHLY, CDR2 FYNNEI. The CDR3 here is CASSDQGSGTGVNTEAFF. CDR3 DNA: TGTGCCAGCAGTGACCAAGGGTCGGGGACAGGAGTGAACACTGAAGCTTTCTTT.

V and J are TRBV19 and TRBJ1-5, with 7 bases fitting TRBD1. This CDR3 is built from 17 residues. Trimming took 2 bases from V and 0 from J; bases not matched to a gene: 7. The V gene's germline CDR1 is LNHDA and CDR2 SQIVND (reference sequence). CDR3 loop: CASSIPSGTVSNQPQHF. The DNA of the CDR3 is TGTGCCAGTAGTATACCCTCCGGGACAGTTAGCAATCAGCCCCAGCATTTT.

CDR3 region: CAVGNSAGFADTQYF. The DNA for the CDR3 is TGTGCCGTGGGGAACAGTGCGGGGTTCGCGGATACGCAGTATTTT. The chain carries TRBV19 and TRBJ2-3; tentatively, D is TRBD2 (6 bases). Germline loops: CDR1 LNHDA, CDR2 SQIVND (reference sequence). The CDR3 consists of 15 residues. V lost 11 bases and J lost 6, with 24 bases in between.

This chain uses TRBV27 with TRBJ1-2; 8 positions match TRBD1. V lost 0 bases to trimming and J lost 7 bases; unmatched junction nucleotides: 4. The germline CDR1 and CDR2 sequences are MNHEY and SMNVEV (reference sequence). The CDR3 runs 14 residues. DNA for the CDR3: TGTGCCAGCAGTTTATCAGGACAGGGATTTGGCTACACCTTC. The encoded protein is CASSLSGQGFGYTF.

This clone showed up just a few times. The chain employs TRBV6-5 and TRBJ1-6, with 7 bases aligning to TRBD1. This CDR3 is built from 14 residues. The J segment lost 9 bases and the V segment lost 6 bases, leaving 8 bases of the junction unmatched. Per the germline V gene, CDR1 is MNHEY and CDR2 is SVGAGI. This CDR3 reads CASRRQGRSSPLHF. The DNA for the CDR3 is TGTGCCAGCAGGAGACAGGGTAGGAGTTCACCCCTCCACTTT.

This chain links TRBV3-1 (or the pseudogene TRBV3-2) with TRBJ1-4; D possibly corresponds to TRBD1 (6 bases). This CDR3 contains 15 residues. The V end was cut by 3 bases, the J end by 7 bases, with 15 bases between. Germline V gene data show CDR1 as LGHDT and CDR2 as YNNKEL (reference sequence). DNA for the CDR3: TGTGCCAGCAGCCAGCTGACAGGAGGTGGTGAAAAACTGTTTTTT. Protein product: CASSQLTGGGEKLFF.

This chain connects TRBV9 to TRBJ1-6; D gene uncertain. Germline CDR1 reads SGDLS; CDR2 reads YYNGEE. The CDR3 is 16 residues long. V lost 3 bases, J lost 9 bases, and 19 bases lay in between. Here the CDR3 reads CASSERAIGFTSPLHF. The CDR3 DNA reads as TGTGCCAGCAGCGAGAGAGCGATTGGGTTTACTTCACCCCTCCACTTT.

The CDR3 sequence is CASSQEQALPQHF. The CDR3 coding sequence is TGCGCCAGCAGCCAAGAACAGGCTTTGCCCCAGCATTTT. The chain is built from TRBV4-1 and TRBJ1-5; weak D call: TRBD1 (5 bases). V was shortened by 0 bases and J by 9 bases, with 9 bases between the two germline ends. The CDR3 contains 13 residues. Germline CDR1 MGHRA, CDR2 YSYEKL.

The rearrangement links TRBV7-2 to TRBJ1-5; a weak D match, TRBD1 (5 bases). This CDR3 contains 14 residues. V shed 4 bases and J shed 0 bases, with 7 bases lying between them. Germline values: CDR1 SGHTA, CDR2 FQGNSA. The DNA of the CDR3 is TGTGCCAGCAGCTCAGGGTTTAGCAATCAGCCCCAGCATTTT. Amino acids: CASSSGFSNQPQHF.

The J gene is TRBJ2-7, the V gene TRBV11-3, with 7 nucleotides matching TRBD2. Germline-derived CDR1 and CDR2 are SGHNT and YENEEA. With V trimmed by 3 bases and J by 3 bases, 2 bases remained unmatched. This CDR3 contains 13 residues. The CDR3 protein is CASSLASGYEQYV. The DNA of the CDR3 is TGTGCCAGCAGCTTGGCTAGCGGCTACGAGCAGTACGTC.

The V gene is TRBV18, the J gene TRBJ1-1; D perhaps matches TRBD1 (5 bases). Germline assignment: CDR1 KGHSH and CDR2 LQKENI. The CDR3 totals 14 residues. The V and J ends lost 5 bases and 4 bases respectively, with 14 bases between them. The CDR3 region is CASSASGGGTEAFF. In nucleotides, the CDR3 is TGTGCCAGCTCAGCTAGTGGGGGGGGCACTGAAGCTTTCTTT.

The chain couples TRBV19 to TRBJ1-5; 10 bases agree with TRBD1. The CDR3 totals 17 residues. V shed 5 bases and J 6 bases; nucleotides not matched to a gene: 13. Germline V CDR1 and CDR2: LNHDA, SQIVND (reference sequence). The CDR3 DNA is TGTGCCAGTAGTCTGCGACAGGGGGCCGCCATGCGTCAGCCCCAGCATTTT. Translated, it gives CASSLRQGAAMRQPQHF.

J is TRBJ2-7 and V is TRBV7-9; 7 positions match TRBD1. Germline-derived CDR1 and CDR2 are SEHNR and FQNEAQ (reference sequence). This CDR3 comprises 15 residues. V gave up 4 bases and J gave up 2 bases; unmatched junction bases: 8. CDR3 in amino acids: CASSCTLGQTYEQYV. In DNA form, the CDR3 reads TGTGCCAGCAGCTGTACCTTGGGACAGACCTACGAGCAGTACGTC.

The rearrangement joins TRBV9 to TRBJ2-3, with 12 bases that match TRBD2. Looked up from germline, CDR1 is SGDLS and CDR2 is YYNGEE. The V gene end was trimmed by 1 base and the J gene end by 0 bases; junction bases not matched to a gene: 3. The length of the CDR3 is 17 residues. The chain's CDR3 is CASSVTSGRLSTDTQYF. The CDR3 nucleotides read TGTGCCAGCAGCGTAACTAGCGGGAGGCTGAGCACAGATACGCAGTATTTT.

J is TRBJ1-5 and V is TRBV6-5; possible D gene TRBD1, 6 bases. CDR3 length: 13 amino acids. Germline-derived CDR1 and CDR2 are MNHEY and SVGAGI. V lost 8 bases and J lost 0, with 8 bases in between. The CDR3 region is CASHRVSNQPQHF. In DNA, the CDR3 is TGTGCCAGCCACAGGGTTAGCAATCAGCCCCAGCATTTT.

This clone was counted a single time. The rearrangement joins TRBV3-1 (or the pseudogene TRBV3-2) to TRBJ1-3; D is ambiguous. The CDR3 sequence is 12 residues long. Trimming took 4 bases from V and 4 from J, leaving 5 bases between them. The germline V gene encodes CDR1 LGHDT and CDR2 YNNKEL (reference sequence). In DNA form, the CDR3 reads TGTGCCAGCAGCCTAAAAGGAAACACCATATATTTT. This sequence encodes CASSLKGNTIYF.

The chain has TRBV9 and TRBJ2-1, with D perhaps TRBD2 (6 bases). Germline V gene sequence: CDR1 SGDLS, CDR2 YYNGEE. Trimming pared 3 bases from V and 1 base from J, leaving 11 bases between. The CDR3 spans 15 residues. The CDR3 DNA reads TGTGCCAGCAGCGCATCGGGGGATTCCTACAATGAGCAGTTCTTC. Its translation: CASSASGDSYNEQFF.